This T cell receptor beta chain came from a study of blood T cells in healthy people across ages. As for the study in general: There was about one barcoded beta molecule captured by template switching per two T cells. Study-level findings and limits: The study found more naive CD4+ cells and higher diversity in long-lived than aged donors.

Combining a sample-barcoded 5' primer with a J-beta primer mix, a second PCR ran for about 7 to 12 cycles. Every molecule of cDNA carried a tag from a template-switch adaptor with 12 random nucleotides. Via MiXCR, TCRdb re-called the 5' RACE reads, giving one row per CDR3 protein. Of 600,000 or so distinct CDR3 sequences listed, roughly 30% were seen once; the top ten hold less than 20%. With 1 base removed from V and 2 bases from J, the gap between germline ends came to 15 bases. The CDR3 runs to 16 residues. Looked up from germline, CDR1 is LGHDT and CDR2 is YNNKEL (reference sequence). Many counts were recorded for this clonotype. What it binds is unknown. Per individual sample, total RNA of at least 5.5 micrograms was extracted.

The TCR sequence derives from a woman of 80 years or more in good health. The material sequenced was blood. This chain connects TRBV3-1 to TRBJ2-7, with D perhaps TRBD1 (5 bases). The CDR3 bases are TGTGCCAGCAGCCAAGTTTCCCTCGGCAGGGCCTACGAGCAGTACTTC. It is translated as CASSQVSLGRAYEQYF.